This paragraph covers one T cell receptor beta chain sequence. In its sample, this clonotype was seen a few times. Which antigen it targets is not known. No much larger clone exists at a distance of one base, and base qualities are not known. Library preparation used 5' RACE. Sequencing instrument: Illumina MiSeq. The raw public data were reprocessed by TCRdb itself: fastp quality trimming at Q25, MiXCR clonotype calling, in-frame beta chains only. Duplicate CDR3 protein sequences are folded into a single record with the most common DNA and genes. This sample is represented by around 83,000 distinct CDR3 sequences; around 5.1% of them were singletons. 7% to 9% of the sample is taken by the ten largest. These data come from a study of T cells of healthy individuals (dated by TCRdb to the late 2010s). According to the germline V gene (reference sequence), CDR1 reads GTSNPN and CDR2 reads SVGIG. Spanning cysteine to phenylalanine, the CDR3 consists of 14 amino acids. The entry retains the CDR3 DNA only, 42 bases that are in frame from base 1. For this chain, trimming is 5 bases at the V end and 0 bases at the J end, and the number of junction bases without a gene match is 2.

The clonotype comes from a female donor in good health. The chain couples TRBV30 to TRBJ1-3, with TRBD1 matching 9 junction bases. The DNA sequence is TGTGCCTGGGGACAGGGGAACTCTGGAAACACCATATATTTT. This is translated as CAWGQGNSGNTIYF.